This TCR beta chain was recovered during a study of T-cell memory formation after mild COVID-19. This clonotype came up a few times. What it binds is unknown. Study-wide results and limits: Most CD4+ clones that shrank were in CM and EM, while CD8+ ones turned up in EMRA. Day 15 to 85 contracting clones showed balanced CD4/CD8; later expanders leaned CD4+.

This CDR3 has 16 residues. After removal of 5 bases from V and 4 bases from J, the junction contained 11 bases not matched to a gene. The germline V gene has CDR1 KGHDR and CDR2 SFDVKD. MiXCR, run by TCRdb on the 5' RACE reads, gives a single entry per CDR3 protein. The table includes just under 550,000 distinct CDR3 sequences, roughly 20% detected once. The sample comprised PBMCs or a T cell subset sorted from them (not recorded which). The chain employs TRBV24-1 and TRBJ2-7; 9 bases line up with TRBD1. The receptor comes from an adult woman who had mild COVID-19 (a few samples of this study predate the infection). Cell type and time point are not known. DNA of the CDR3: TGTGCCACCAGTGGTACCTCCGGGACAGGGCCTTACGAGCAGTACTTC. Translating gives CATSGTSGTGPYEQYF.